The T cell receptor beta chain described here comes from a study of shared clonotypes between healthy human individuals. Study-level points and caveats: Limitation of the genetic and exposure-history diversity represented came from the few donors.

As concerns this clone: Its antigen remains unidentified.

Clones were sequenced by immunoSEQ multiplex PCR, and TCRdb holds only the in-frame ones, with some missing. The table lists about 1 million clones, around 74% of them singletons. Per germline, CDR1 SGHRS and CDR2 YFSETQ. The V gene end was trimmed by 0 bases and the J gene end by 5 bases; junction bases not matched to a gene: 8. The CDR3 runs to 16 residues. Healthy adults negative for HIV, lacking recent acute infections or vaccinations, served as donors. The chain is built from TRBV5-1 and TRBJ2-5; TRBD2 matches at 9 bases. This clonotype was obtained from a man aged 18 to 29 in good health. Material: memory CD4+ T cells sorted from blood. As for subset: CD45RA-negative fraction. The CDR3 region has the DNA TGCGCCAGCAGCTTGGTGGAGCGGGGGGCCCGGGAGACCCAGTACTTC. Protein sequence: CASSLVERGARETQYF.